This TCR beta chain was obtained from a study of blood T cells in healthy people across ages. Samples each yielded at least 5 micrograms of total RNA. Trimming pared 1 base from V and 4 bases from J, leaving 13 bases between. The length of the CDR3 is 15 residues. CDR1 MNHNY and CDR2 SVGAGI come from the germline V gene (reference sequence). A second PCR, run for 7 to 11 cycles, used a sample-barcoded 5' primer plus a J-beta primer mix. CDR3-containing paired-end reads numbered at least 2.5 million in each sample. TCRdb used MiXCR to reprocess the 5' RACE reads, holding one entry per CDR3 protein. The sample consists of about 1.4 million distinct CDR3 sequences, around 55% of them appearing once.

Specimen: blood. The chain recombines TRBV6-6 with TRBJ1-2; a possible D gene is TRBD1 (5 bases). This sequence was found in a young man in good health. CDR3 DNA sequence: TGTGCCAGCAGTTACTACGAGAAGGGGTCCTATGGCTACACCTTC. Translation gives CASSYYEKGSYGYTF.